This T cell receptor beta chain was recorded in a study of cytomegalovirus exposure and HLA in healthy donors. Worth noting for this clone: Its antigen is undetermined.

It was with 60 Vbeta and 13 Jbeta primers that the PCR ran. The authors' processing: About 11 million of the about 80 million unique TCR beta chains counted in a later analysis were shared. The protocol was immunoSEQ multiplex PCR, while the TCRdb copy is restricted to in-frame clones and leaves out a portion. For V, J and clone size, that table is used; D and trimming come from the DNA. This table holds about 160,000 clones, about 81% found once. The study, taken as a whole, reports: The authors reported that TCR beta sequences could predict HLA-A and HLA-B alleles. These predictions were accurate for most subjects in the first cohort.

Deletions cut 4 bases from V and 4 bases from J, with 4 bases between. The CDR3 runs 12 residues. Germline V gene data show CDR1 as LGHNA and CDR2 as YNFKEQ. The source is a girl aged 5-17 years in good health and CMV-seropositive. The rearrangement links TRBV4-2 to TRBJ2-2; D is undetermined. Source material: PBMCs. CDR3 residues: CASSRGTGELFF. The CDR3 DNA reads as TGTGCCAGCAGCCGCGGCACCGGGGAGCTGTTTTTT.